The present T cell receptor (beta chain) was sequenced within a study of OX40 agonist ivuxolimab in advanced cancers. A note on the overall study: Ivuxolimab was a fully human IgG2 agonistic monoclonal antibody targeting the costimulatory receptor OX40 (CD134). Intravenous ivuxolimab was administered to patients every 2 weeks at six dose levels: 0.01, 0.1, 0.3, 1.5, 3 and 10 mg/kg. Of the roughly 52 dose-escalation patients, hepatocellular carcinoma was present in approximately 20, melanoma in roughly 15, renal cell carcinoma in 9 and head and neck cancer in 9. A male proportion of approximately 83% and a mean age of approximately 62 years, ranging from 23 to 79, were recorded for the dose-escalation cohort. Patients were allowed to have had prior anti-PD-1, anti-PD-L1 or anti-CTLA-4 therapy, and approximately 40% of the dose-escalation patients had been treated with checkpoint inhibitors. Partial responses occurred in three dose-escalation patients: two with cutaneous melanoma and one with hepatocellular carcinoma. The purpose of peripheral TCRbeta sequencing was to test whether ivuxolimab changed TCR sequence diversity and led to clonal T-cell expansion. The monotherapy dose-escalation portion (N ≈ 56 patients) of the phase I ivuxolimab trial is reported in the paper.

A note on this clone: Its antigen is still unknown. No much larger clonotype is one base removed from it; base qualities were not supplied.

On the study overall, not on this receptor specifically: Low levels of normalized T-cell clonal expansion were also seen in some patients who did not respond. Clonal expansion of both CD4+ and CD8+ blood T cells was observed from baseline to week 6 at doses 0.1 to 3.0 mg/kg. Which antigens the clonally expanded peripheral T cells were specific for was not determined. In the 0.1-3.0 mg/kg groups, partial responders were among the patients with the lowest normalized peripheral clonal expansion, particularly in CD8+ T cells. On average, CD8+ T cells showed more expanded clones than CD4+ T cells after ivuxolimab.

Trimming removed 5 bases from V and 0 bases from J, leaving 26 bases between the germline ends. The CDR3 measures 19 amino acids from cysteine to phenylalanine. Solely the CDR3 DNA is kept, with 57 bases framed from the first base. Per the germline V gene, SGHDT is the CDR1 and YYEEEE is the CDR2. Patients with autoimmune disease history or receiving systemic immunosuppression were excluded from the trial. Peripheral blood for TCR sequencing was collected from all dose cohorts at baseline, on cycle 4 day 1, and on cycle 7 day 1. Samples were obtained from an open-label, multicenter, first-in-human phase I dose-escalation trial of ivuxolimab. Adults with locally advanced or metastatic melanoma, renal cell carcinoma, hepatocellular carcinoma or head and neck squamous cell carcinoma were enrolled in the trial. Before TCR sequencing, CD4+ T cells and CD8+ T cells were sorted from peripheral blood as separate populations.

Genomic DNA was isolated from the sorted cells so that the TCRbeta CDR3 region could be sequenced. The immunoSEQ Assay was used to sequence the TCRbeta CDR3 regions. Not all clones reach the TCRdb copy of this immuneACCESS table, which keeps in-frame sequences only. Checked studies attribute under half of the gap to unresolved V genes and leave the rest unexplained. Recorded for this sample are roughly 63,000 clones; around 83% of them occurred a single time. The top ten constitute 3.4% of the sample. The chain joins TRBV5-6 to TRBJ1-1; the best D guess is TRBD1, with 6 bases matching. Specimen: CD4+ or CD8+ T cells sorted from blood, collected in a trial of the OX40 agonist ivuxolimab. The receptor was derived from an adult with an advanced solid tumor such as melanoma, head and neck, liver or kidney cancer. The DNA sequence follows: TGTGCCAGCAGTATAGGACAGAGGAGGCCTGGGAATATGAACACTGAAGCTTTCTTT. This is translated as CASSIGQRRPGNMNTEAFF.